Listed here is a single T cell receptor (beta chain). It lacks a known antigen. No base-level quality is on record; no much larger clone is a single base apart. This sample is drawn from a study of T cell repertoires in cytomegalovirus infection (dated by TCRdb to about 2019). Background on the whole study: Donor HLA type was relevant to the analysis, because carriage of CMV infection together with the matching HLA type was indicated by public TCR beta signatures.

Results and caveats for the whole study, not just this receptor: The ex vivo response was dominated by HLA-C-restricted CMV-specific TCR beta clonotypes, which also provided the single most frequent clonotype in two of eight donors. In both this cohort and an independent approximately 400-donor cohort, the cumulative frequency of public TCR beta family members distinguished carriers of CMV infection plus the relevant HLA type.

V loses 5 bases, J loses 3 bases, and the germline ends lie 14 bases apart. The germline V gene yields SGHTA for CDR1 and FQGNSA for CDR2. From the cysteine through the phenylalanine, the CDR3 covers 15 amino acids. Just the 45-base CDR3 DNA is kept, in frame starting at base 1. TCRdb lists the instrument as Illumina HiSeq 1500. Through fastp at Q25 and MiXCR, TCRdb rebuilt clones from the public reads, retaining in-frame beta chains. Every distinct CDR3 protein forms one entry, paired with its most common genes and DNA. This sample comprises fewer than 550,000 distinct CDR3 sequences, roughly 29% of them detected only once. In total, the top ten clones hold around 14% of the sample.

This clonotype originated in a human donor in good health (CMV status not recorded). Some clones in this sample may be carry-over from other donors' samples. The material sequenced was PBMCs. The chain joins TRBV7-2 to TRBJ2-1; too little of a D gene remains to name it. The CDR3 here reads CASSDGQNGYNEQFF. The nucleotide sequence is TGTGCCAGCAGCGACGGGCAAAATGGCTACAATGAGCAGTTCTTC. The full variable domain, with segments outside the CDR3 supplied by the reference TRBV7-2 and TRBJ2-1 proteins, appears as GAGVSQSPSNKVTEKGKDVELRCDPISGHTALYWYRQSLGQGLEFLIYFQGNSAPDKSGLPSDRFSAERTGGSVSTLTIQRTQQEDSAVYLCASSDGQNGYNEQFFGPGTRLTVL.